This entry concerns a single T cell receptor beta chain. TCRdb's table, derived via immunoSEQ multiplex PCR, lists solely in-frame clones and lacks some. The sample lists about 590,000 clones, 95% to 96% occurring once. The sample originates from a study of shared clonotypes between healthy human individuals. Naive CD8 isolation took CD45RO-negative cells positively selected for CCR7 and excluded terminally differentiated effector memory CD45RA+ cells. Trimming cost V 0 bases and J 2 bases, with 12 bases left between them. The CDR3 contains 15 residues. CDR1 is SGHDT, CDR2 YYEEEE, per germline. The chain combines TRBV5-6 with TRBJ2-7; D possibly matches TRBD1 or TRBD2 (5 bases each). The source is a young woman in good health. The sample taken for sequencing was naive CD8+ T cells sorted from blood. CDR3 in DNA: TGTGCCAGCAGCTTGGGTGGGACCAAAACCTACGAGCAGTACTTC. Translation: CASSLGGTKTYEQYF.